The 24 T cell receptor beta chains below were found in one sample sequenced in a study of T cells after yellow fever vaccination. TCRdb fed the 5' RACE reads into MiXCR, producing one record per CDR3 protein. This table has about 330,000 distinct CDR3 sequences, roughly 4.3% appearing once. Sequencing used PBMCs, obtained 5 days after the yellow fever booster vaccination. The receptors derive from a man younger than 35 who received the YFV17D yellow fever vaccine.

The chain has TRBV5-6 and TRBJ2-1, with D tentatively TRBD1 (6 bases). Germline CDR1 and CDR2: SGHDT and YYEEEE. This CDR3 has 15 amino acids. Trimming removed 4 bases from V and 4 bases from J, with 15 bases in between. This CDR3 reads CASSPDRNLYNEQFF. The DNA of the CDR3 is TGTGCCAGCAGCCCAGACAGGAATTTATACAATGAGCAGTTCTTC.

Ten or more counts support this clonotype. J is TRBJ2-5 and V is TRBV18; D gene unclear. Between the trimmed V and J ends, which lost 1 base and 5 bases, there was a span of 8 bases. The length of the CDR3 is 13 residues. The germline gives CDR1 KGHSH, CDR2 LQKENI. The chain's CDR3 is CASSPQPVETQYF. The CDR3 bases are TGTGCCAGCTCACCACAACCGGTGGAGACCCAGTACTTC.

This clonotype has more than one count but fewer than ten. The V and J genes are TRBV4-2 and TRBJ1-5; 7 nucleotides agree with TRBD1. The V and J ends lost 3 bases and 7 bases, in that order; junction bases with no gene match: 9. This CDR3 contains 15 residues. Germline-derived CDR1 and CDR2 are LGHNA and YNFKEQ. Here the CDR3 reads CASSQAGGWTQPQHF. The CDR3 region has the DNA TGTGCCAGCAGCCAGGCAGGGGGATGGACGCAGCCCCAGCATTTT.

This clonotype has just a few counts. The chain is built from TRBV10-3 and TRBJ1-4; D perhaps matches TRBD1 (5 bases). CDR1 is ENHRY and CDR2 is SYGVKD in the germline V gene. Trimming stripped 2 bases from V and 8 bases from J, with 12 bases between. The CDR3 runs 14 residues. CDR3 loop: CAISEKGKGEKLFF. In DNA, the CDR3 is TGTGCCATCAGTGAGAAGGGGAAGGGAGAAAAACTGTTTTTT.

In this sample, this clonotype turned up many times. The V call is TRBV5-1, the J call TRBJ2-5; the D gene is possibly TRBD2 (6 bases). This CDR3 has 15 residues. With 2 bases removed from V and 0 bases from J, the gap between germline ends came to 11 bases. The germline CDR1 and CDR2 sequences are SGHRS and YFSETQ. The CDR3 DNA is TGCGCCAGCAGCTTCCCGGGGGAGTACCAAGAGACCCAGTACTTC. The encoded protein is CASSFPGEYQETQYF.

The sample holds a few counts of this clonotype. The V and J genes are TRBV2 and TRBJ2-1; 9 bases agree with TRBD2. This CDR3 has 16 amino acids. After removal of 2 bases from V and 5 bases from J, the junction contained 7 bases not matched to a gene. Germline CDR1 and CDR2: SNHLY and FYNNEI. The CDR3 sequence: CASSESRLAGNNEQFF. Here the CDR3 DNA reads TGTGCCAGCAGTGAATCGCGGCTAGCGGGGAACAATGAGCAGTTCTTC.

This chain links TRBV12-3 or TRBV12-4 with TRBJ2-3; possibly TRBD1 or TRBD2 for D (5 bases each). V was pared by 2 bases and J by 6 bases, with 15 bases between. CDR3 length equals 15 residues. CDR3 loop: CASSLISVGADTQYF. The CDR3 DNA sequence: TGTGCCAGCAGTTTAATCTCCGTCGGGGCCGATACGCAGTATTTT.

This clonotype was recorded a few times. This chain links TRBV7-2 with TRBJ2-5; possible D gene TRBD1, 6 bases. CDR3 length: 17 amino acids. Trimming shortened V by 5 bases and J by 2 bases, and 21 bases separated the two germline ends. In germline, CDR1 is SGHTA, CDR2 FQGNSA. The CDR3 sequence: CASSDNQRTALQETQYF. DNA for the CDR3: TGTGCCAGCAGCGACAACCAGAGGACAGCACTTCAAGAGACCCAGTACTTC. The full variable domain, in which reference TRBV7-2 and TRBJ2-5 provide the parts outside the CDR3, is GAGVSQSPSNKVTEKGKDVELRCDPISGHTALYWYRQSLGQGLEFLIYFQGNSAPDKSGLPSDRFSAERTGGSVSTLTIQRTQQEDSAVYLCASSDNQRTALQETQYFGPGTRLLVL.

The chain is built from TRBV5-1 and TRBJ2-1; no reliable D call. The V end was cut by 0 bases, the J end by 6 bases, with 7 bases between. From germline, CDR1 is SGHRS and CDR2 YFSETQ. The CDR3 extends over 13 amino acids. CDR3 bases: TGCGCCAGCAGCTTGGCCCGTTCCAATGAGCAGTTCTTC. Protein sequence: CASSLARSNEQFF.

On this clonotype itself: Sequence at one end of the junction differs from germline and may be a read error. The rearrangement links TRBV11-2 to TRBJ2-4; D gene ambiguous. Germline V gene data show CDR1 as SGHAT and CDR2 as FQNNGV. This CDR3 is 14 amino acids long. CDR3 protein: CASSAGLAKNIQYF. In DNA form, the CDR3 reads TGTGCTAGCAGCGCTGGATTAGCCAAAAACATTCAGTACTTC.

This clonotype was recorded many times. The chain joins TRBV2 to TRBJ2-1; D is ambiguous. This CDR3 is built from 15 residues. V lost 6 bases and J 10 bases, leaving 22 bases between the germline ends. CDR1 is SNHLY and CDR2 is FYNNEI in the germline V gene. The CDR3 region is CASRVSGPIPVEQFF. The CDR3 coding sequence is TGTGCCAGCAGGGTTTCGGGCCCGATCCCGGTGGAGCAGTTCTTC.

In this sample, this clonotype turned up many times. CDR3 in amino acids: CSVDWTNTEAFF. The CDR3, as DNA: TGCAGCGTTGATTGGACGAACACTGAAGCTTTCTTT. This chain connects TRBV29-1 to TRBJ1-1; D remains ambiguous. V lost 3 bases, J lost 1 base, and 6 bases lay in between. The CDR3 spans 12 residues. The germline CDR1 and CDR2 sequences are SQVTM and ANQGSEA.

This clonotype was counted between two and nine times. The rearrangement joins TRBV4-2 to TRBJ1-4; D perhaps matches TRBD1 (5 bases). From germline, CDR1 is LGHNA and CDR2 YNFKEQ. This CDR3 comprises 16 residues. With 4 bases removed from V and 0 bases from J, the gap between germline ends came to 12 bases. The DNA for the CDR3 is TGTGCCAGCAGCCCCGGTCTGGGGGCAACTAATGAAAAACTGTTTTTT. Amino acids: CASSPGLGATNEKLFF.

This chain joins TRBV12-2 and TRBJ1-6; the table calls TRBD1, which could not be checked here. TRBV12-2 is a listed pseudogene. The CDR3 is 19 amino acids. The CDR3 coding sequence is TGTGCAAGACTTACAGGGGGGAGAAGCCTTTGCTCCTATAATTCACCCCTCCACTTT. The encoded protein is CARLTGGRSLCSYNSPLHF.

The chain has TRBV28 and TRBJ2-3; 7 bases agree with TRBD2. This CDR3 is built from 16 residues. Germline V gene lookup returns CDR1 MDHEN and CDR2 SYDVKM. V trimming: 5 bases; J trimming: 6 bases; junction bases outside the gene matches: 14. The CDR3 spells CASSPPTGLGRDTQYF. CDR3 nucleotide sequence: TGTGCCAGCAGTCCACCCACCGGACTAGGGAGGGATACGCAGTATTTT.

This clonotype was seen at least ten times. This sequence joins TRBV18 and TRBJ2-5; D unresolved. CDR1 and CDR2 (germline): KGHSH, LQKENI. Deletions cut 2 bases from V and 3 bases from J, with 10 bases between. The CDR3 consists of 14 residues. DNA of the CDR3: TGTGCCAGCTCACCATCTTATCTAGAAGAGACCCAGTACTTC. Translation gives CASSPSYLEETQYF.

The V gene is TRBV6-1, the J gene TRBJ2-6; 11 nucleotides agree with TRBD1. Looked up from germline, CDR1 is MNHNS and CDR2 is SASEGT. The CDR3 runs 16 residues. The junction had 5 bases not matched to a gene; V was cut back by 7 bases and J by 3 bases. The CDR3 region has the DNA TGTGCCAGCATGAGGGACAGGGGGTATGGGGCCAACGTCCTGACTTTC. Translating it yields CASMRDRGYGANVLTF.

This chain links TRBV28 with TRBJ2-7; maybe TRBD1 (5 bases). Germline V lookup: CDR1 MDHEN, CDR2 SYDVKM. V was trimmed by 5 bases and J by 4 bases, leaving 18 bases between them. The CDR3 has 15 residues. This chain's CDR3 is CASSDTLGAFYEQYV. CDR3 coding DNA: TGTGCCAGCAGTGACACCTTAGGGGCCTTTTACGAGCAGTACGTC.

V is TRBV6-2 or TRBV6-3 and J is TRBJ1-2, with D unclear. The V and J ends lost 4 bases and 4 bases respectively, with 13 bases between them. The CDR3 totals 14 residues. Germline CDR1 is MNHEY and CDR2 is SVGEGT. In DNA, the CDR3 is TGTGCCAGCAGTTCGAGTATCTCGGGCTATGGCTACACCTTC. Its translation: CASSSSISGYGYTF.

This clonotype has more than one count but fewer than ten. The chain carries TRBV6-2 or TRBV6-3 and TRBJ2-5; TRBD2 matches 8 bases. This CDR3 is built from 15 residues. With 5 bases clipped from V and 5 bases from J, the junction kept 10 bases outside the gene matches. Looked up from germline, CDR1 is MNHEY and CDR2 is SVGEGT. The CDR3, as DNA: TGTGCCAGCAGTCGTCGGTGGACTAGCTTCGAGACCCAGTACTTC. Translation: CASSRRWTSFETQYF.

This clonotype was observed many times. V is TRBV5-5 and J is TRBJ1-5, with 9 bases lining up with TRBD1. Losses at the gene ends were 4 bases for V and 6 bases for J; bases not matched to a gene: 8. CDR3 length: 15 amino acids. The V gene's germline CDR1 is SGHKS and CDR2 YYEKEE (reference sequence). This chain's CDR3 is CASSPGTGRIQPQHF. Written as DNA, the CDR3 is TGTGCCAGCAGCCCCGGGACAGGGAGGATTCAGCCCCAGCATTTT.

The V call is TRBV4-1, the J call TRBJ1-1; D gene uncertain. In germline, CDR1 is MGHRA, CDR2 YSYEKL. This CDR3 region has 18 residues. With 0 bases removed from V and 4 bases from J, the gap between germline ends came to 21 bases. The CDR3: CASSQDPVVPRIRTEAFF. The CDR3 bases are TGCGCCAGCAGCCAAGATCCGGTGGTCCCACGGATTCGCACTGAAGCTTTCTTT.

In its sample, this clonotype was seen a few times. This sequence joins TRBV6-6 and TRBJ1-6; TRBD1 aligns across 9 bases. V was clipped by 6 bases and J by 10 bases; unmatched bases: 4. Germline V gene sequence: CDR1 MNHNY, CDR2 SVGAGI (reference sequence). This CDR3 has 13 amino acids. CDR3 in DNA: TGTGCCAGCAGAACAGGGGGCGGATCACCCCTCCACTTT. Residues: CASRTGGGSPLHF.

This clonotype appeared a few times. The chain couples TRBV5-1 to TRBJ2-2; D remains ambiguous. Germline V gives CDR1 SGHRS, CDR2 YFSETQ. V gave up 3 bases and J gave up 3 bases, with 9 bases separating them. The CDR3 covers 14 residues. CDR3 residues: CASSSNPDTGELFF. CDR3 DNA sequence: TGCGCCAGCAGCTCGAACCCCGACACCGGGGAGCTGTTTTTT. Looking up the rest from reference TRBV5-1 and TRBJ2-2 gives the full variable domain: KAGVTQTPRYLIKTRGQQVTLSCSPISGHRSVSWYQQTPGQGLQFLFEYFSETQRNKGNFPGRFSGRQFSNSRSEMNVSTLELGDSALYLCASSSNPDTGELFFGEGSRLTVL.